The rows below give T cell receptor beta chains drawn from one sample of a study of blood T cells in healthy people across ages. TCRdb itself ran the 5' RACE reads through MiXCR, one entry per CDR3 protein. The top ten clones hold around 23% of a sample with some 1.8 million distinct CDR3 sequences, approximately 40% of them seen once. The specimen sequenced was blood. The receptors were gathered from a human donor in good health. The conserved cysteine and the conserved F or W are not part of the CDR3 here.

j_call v_call cdr3_length cdr3_aa
TRBJ1-4 TRBV7-2 13 ASNSGRGSNEKLF
TRBJ1-4 TRBV6-5 12 AGSYSLGNEKLF
TRBJ2-7 TRBV10-3 11 AVRDGSSYEQY
TRBJ1-1 TRBV20-1 10 STLYRYTEAF
TRBJ1-1 TRBV7-9 10 ASSLSGSEAF
TRBJ1-2 TRBV7-2 11 ASSFDRGRGYT
TRBJ2-7 TRBV5-5 12 ASSLGTSGSSQY
TRBJ2-7 TRBV12-3/TRBV12-4 11 ASSWGHFYEQY
TRBJ1-2 TRBV29-1 15 SVEGGLGREVLYGYT
TRBJ2-1 TRBV29-1 9 SATSGNEQF
TRBJ2-5 TRBV2 13 ASSQTSGNQETQY
TRBJ1-1 TRBV29-1 10 SVLTENTEAF
TRBJ1-2 TRBV29-1 10 SATGSYYGYT
TRBJ2-1 TRBV12-3/TRBV12-4 13 ASSPGGETYNEQF
TRBJ1-1 TRBV5-5 11 ASSLGGGTSAF
TRBJ1-6 TRBV27 7 ASTLPLH
TRBJ1-2 TRBV29-1 14 SALIAQGAHSYGYT
TRBJ1-1 TRBV4-3 16 ASSQDMGGDRRNTVAF
TRBJ2-1 TRBV24-1 14 ATSGERGGFDNEQF
TRBJ1-1 TRBV6-2/TRBV6-3 13 ARLIRGLMGTEAF
TRBJ2-3 TRBV7-2 15 ASSLDRRGVATDTQY
TRBJ2-7 TRBV5-1 13 ASSLDYPLRADQY
TRBJ2-7 TRBV29-1 11 SVGTVWTYEQY
TRBJ1-1 TRBV6-1 13 ASRKGQGDSTEAF
TRBJ1-2 TRBV4-1 12 ASTTMASGYGYT
TRBJ1-4 TRBV5-6 12 ASSPGQGYEKLF
TRBJ2-3 TRBV20-1 10 SDQGIGDTQY
TRBJ2-1 TRBV28 14 ASSHPITGSYNEQF
TRBJ2-1 TRBV9 16 ASSVGVGGASSYNEQF
TRBJ1-1 TRBV12-3/TRBV12-4 10 ASSWDSSEAF
TRBJ2-7 TRBV6-1 11 ASGSGRRYEQY
TRBJ2-7 TRBV7-2 12 ASSSSRTGGVQY
TRBJ2-7 TRBV9 14 ASSVGLDGTSYEQY
TRBJ2-3 TRBV4-1 14 ASSQYGTRGTDTQY
- TRBV24-1 13 ATSDLGGAGETQY
TRBJ2-7 TRBV20-1 13 SAMLGGASSYEQY
TRBJ2-6 TRBV19 16 ASSMQGAQGPGANVLT
TRBJ2-7 TRBV7-2 12 ASSLNGQTYEQY
TRBJ1-2 TRBV29-1 11 SVIPATNYGYT
TRBJ1-2 TRBV5-1 12 ASSATPGNYGYT
TRBJ2-4 TRBV5-8 12 ASSFSGTGGHGY
TRBJ2-1 TRBV24-1 10 ATSDLFNEQF
TRBJ2-3 TRBV20-1 16 SARDASGGSPSTDTQY
TRBJ1-1 TRBV7-9 11 ASSFSTSSVAF
TRBJ2-7 TRBV15 11 ATSSTGTYEQY
TRBJ1-1 TRBV15 10 ATSRDPGKAF
TRBJ2-1 TRBV20-1 15 SARWASGGSLYNEQF
TRBJ2-1 TRBV12-3/TRBV12-4 12 ASRPGQGVGEQF
TRBJ1-2 TRBV7-2 11 ASSWAYRGGYT
TRBJ2-5 TRBV6-1 12 ASSEVTPQETQY
TRBJ2-3 TRBV28 11 ASSSGTGNLQY
TRBJ1-5 TRBV24-1 13 ATGQGLHSNQPQH
TRBJ2-1 TRBV7-3 17 ASSLLSPLGDYPYNEQF